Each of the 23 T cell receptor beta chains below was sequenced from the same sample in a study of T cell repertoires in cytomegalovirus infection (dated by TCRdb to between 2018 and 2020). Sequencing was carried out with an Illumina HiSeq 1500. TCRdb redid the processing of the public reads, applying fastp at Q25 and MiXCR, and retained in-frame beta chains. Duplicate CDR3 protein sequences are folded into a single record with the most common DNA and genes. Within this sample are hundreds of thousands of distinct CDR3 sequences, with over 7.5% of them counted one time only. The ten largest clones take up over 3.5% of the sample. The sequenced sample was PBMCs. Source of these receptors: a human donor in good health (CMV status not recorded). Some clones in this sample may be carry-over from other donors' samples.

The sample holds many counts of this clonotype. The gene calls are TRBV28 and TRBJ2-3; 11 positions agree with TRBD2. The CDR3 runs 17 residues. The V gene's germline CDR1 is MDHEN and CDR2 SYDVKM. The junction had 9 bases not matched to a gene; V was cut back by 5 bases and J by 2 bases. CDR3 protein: CASSPPIAGGYTDTQYF. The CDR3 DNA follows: TGTGCCAGCAGTCCTCCGATAGCGGGAGGGTACACAGATACGCAGTATTTT.

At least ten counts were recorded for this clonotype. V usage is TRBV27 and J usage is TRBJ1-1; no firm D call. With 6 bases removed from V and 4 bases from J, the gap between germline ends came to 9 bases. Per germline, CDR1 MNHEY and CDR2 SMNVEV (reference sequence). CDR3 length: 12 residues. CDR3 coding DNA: TGTGCCAGCAGCGGGGTTTCCACTGAAGCTTTCTTT. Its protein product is CASSGVSTEAFF.

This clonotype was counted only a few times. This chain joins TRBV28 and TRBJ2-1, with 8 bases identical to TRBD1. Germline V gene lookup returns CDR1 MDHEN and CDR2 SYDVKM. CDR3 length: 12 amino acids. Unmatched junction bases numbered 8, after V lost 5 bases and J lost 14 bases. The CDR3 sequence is CASSLQGAREFF. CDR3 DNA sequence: TGTGCCAGCAGTCTCCAGGGGGCGCGGGAGTTCTTC. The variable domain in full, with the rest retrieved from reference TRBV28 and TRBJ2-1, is DVKVTQSSRYLVKRTGEKVFLECVQDMDHENMFWYRQDPGLGLRLIYFSYDVKMKEKGDIPEGYSVSREKKERFSLILESASTNQTSMYLCASSLQGAREFFGPGTRLTVL.

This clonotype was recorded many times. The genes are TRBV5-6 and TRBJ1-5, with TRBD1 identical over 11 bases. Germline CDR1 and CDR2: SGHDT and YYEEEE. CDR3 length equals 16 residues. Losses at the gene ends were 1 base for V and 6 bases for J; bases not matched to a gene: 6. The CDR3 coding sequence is TGTGCCAGCAGCTTGAGGACAGGGGGCGCCGGTCAGCCCCAGCATTTT. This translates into CASSLRTGGAGQPQHF.

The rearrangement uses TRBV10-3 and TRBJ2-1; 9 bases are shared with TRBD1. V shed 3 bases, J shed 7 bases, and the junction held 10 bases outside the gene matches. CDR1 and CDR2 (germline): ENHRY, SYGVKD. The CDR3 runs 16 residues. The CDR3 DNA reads TGTGCCATCAGTGACCAGGACAGGGGAGGGATTAATGAGCAGTTCTTC. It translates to CAISDQDRGGINEQFF.

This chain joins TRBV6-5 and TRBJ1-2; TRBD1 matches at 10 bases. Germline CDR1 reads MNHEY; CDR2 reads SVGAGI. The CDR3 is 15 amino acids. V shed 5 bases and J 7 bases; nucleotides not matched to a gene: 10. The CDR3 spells CASSRRRQGAGGYTF. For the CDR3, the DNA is TGTGCCAGCAGTAGACGACGACAGGGGGCCGGTGGCTACACCTTC.

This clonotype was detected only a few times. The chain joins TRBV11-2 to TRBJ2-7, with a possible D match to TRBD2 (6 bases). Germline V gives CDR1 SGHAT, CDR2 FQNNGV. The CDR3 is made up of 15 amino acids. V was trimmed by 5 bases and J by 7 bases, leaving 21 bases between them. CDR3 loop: CASSRPDRGLREQYF. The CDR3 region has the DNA TGTGCCAGCAGCCGACCCGACAGAGGACTACGAGAGCAGTACTTC.

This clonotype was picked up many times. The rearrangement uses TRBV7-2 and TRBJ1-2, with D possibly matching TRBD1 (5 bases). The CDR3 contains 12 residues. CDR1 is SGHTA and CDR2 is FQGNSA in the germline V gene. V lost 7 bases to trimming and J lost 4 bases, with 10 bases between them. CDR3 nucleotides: TGTGCCAGCATCCGGGGCGGCTATGGCTACACCTTC. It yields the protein CASIRGGYGYTF.

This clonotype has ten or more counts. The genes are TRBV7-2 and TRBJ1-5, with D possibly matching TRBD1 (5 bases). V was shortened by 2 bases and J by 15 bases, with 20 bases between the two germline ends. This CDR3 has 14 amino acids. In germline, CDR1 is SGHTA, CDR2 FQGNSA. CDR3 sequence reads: CASSLNTQVPVLHF. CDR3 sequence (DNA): TGTGCCAGCAGCTTAAATACACAGGTGCCGGTATTGCATTTT. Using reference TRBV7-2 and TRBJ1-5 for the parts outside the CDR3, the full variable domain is GAGVSQSPSNKVTEKGKDVELRCDPISGHTALYWYRQSLGQGLEFLIYFQGNSAPDKSGLPSDRFSAERTGGSVSTLTIQRTQQEDSAVYLCASSLNTQVPVLHFGDGTRLSIL.

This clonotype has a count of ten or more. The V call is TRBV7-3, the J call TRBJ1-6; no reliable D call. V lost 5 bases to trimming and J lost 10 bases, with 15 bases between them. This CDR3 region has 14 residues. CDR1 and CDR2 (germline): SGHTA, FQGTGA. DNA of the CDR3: TGTGCCAGCAGCCTAGAGAGTGTCAACTCACCCCTCCACTTT. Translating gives CASSLESVNSPLHF.

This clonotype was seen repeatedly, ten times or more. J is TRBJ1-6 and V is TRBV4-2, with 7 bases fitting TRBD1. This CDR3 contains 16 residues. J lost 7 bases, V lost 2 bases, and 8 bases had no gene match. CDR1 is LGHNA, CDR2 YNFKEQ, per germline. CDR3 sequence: CASSQNRGRWNSPLHF. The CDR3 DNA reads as TGTGCCAGCAGCCAAAACAGGGGACGTTGGAATTCACCCCTCCACTTT.

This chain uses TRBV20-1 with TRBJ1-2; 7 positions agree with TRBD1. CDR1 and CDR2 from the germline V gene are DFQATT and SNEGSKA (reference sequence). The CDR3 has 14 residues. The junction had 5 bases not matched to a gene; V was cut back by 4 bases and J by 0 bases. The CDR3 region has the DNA TGCAGTGCTACGTTACAGGGGACTAACTATGGCTACACCTTC. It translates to CSATLQGTNYGYTF.

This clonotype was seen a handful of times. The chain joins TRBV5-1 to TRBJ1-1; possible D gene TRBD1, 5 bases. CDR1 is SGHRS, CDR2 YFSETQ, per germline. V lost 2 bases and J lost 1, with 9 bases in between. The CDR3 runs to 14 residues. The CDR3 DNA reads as TGCGCCAGCAGCTTTCGGACACCGAACACTGAAGCTTTCTTT. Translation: CASSFRTPNTEAFF.

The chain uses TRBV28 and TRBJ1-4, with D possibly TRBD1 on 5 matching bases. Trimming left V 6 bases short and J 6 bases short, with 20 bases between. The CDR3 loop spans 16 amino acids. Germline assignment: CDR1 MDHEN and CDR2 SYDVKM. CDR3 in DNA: TGTGCCAGCAGGCCCCCGAGTGCTGGGGCGTATGAAAAACTGTTTTTT. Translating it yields CASRPPSAGAYEKLFF.

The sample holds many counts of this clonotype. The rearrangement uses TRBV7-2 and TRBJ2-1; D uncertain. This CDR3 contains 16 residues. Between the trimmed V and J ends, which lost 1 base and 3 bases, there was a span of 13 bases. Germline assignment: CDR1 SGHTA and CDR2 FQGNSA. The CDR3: CASSLGLARFYNEQFF. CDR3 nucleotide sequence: TGTGCCAGCAGCTTAGGGTTGGCTAGATTCTACAATGAGCAGTTCTTC.

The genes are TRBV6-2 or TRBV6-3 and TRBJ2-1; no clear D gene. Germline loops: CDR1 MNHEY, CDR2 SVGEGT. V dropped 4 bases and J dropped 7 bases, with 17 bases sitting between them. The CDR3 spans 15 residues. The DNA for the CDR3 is TGTGCCAGCAGTTCAAGGAACGGACGACAAAATGAGCAGTTCTTC. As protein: CASSSRNGRQNEQFF.

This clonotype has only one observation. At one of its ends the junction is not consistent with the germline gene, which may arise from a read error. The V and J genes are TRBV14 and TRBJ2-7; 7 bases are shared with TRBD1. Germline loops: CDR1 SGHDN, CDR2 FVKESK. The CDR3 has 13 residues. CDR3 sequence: CASSSQGSYERYF. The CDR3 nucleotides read TGTGCCAGCAGCTCACAGGGGAGTTACGAGCGGTACTTC.

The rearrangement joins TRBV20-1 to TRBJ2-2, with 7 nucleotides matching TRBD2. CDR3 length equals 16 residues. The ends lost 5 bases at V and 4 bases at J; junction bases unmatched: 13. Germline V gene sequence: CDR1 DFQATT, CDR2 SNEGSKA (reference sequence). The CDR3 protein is CSAALGGRRSTGELFF. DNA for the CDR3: TGCAGTGCTGCCCTGGGCGGGAGAAGAAGCACCGGGGAGCTGTTTTTT.

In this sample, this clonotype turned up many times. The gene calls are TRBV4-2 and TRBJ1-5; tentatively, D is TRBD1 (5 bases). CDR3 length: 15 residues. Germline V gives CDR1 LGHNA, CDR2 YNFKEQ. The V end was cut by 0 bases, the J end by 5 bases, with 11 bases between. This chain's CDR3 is CASSQESGRDQPQHF. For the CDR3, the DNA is TGTGCCAGCAGCCAAGAATCAGGGAGGGATCAGCCCCAGCATTTT.

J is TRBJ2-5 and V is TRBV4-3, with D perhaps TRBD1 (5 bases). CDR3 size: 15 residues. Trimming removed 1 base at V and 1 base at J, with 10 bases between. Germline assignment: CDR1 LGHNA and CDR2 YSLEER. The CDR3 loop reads CASSQVPRVQETQYF. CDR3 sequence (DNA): TGCGCCAGCAGCCAAGTCCCCAGGGTCCAAGAGACCCAGTACTTC.

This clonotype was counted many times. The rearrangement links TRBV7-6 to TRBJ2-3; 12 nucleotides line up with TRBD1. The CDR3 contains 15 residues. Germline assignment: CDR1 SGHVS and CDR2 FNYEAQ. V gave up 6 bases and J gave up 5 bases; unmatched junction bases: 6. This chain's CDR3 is CASRGDRGLGDTQYF. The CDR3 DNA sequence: TGTGCCAGCAGGGGGGACAGGGGGCTGGGAGATACGCAGTATTTT.

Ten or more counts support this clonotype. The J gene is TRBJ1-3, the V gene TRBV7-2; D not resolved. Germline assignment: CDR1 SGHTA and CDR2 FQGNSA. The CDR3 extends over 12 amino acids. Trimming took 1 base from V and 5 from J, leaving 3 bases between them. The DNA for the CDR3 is TGTGCCAGCAGCTTAGATAGAAACACCATATATTTT. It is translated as CASSLDRNTIYF.

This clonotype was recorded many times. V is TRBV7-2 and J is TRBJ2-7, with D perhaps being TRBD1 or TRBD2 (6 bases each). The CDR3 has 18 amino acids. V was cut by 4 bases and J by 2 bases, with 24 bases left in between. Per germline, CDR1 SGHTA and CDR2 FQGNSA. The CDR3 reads CASSSGGGLQTRPYEQYF. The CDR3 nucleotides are TGTGCCAGCAGCTCCGGAGGGGGGCTTCAGACTAGACCCTACGAGCAGTACTTC.